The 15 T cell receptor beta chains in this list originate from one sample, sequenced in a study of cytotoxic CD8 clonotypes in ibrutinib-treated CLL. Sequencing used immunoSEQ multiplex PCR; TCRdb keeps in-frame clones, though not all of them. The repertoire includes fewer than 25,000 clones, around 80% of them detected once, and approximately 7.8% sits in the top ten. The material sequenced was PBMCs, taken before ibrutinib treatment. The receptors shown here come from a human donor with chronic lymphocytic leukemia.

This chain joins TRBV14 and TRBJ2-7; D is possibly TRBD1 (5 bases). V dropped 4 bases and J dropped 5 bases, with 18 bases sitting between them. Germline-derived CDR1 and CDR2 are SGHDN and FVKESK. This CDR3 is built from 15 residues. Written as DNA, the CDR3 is TGTGCCAGCAGCCGAGTCACGTGGGGCTACCACGAGCAGTACTTC. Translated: CASSRVTWGYHEQYF.

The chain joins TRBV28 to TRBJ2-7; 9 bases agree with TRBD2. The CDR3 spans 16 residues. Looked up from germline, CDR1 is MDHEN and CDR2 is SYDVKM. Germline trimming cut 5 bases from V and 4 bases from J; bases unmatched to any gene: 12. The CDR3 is CASSATHRRGGYEQYF. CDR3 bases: TGTGCCAGCAGTGCGACACATCGGCGGGGGGGGTACGAGCAGTACTTC.

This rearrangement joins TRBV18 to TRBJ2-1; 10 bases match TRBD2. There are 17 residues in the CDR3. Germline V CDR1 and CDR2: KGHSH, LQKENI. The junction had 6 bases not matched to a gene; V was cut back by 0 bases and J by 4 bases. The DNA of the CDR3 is TGTGCCAGCTCACCACCGAGGACTAGCGGCCGGTACAATGAGCAGTTCTTC. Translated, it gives CASSPPRTSGRYNEQFF.

CDR3 region: CASSLDPLSQVASYNEQFF. The CDR3 nucleotides are TGTGCCAGCAGCTTAGATCCCCTATCACAGGTCGCTTCCTACAATGAGCAGTTCTTC. The chain combines TRBV11-3 with TRBJ2-1; TRBD1 is a possible D gene (5 bases). The V gene lost 0 bases and the J gene lost 1 base, with 19 bases spanning the gap. CDR1 SGHNT and CDR2 YENEEA come from the germline V gene. The CDR3 is 19 amino acids.

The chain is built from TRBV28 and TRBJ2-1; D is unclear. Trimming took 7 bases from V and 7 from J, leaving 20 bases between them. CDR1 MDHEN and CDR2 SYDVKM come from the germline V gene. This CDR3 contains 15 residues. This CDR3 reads CASIHAKSLRNEQFF. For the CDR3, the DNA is TGTGCCAGCATCCATGCAAAATCCCTTAGGAATGAGCAGTTCTTC.

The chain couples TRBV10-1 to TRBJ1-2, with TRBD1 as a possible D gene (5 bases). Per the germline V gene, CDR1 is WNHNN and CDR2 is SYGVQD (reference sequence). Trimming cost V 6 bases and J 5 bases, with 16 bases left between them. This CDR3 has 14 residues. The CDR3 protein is CASRAGLGPYGYTF. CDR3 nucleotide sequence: TGCGCCAGCAGGGCAGGGTTGGGACCATATGGCTACACCTTC.

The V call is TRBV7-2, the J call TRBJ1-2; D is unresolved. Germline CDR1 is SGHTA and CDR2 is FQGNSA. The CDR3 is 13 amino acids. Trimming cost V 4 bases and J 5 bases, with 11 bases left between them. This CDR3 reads CASSSGWVYGYTF. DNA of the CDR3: TGTGCCAGCAGCTCAGGTTGGGTTTATGGCTACACCTTC.

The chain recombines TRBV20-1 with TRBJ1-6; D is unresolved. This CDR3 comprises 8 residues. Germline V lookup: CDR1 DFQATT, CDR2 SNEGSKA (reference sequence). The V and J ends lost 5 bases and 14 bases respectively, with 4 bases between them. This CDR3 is CSAGTLHF. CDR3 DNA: TGCAGTGCTGGGACCCTCCACTTT.

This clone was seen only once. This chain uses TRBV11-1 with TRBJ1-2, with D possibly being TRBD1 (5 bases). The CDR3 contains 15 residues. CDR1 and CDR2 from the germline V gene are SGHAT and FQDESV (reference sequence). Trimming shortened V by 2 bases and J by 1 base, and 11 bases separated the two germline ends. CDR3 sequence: CASSLTRQSNYGYTF. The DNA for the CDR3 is TGTGCCAGCAGCTTAACAAGACAGAGTAACTATGGCTACACCTTC. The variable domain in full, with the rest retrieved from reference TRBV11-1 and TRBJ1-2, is EAEVAQSPRYKITEKSQAVAFWCDPISGHATLYWYRQILGQGPELLVQFQDESVVDDSQLPKDRFSAERLKGVDSTLKIQPAELGDSAMYLCASSLTRQSNYGYTFGSGTRLTVV.

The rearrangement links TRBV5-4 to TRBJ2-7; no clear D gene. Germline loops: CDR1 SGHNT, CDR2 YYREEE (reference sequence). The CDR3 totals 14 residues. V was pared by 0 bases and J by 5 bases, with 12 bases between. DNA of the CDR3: TGTGCCAGCAGCTTGGCCTTTCAAGTCCACGAGCAGTACTTC. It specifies CASSLAFQVHEQYF. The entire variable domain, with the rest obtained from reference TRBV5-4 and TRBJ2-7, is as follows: ETGVTQSPTHLIKTRGQQVTLRCSSQSGHNTVSWYQQALGQGPQFIFQYYREEENGRGNFPPRFSGLQFPNYSSELNVNALELDDSALYLCASSLAFQVHEQYFGPGTRLTVT.

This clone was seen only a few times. The CDR3 protein is CSVAQGAGVETQYF. The CDR3 DNA reads TGCAGCGTCGCACAGGGGGCTGGGGTGGAGACCCAGTACTTC. The J gene is TRBJ2-5, the V gene TRBV29-1, with 9 bases lining up with TRBD1. The CDR3 has 14 residues. With V trimmed by 6 bases and J by 5 bases, 10 bases remained unmatched. Germline-derived CDR1 and CDR2 are SQVTM and ANQGSEA.

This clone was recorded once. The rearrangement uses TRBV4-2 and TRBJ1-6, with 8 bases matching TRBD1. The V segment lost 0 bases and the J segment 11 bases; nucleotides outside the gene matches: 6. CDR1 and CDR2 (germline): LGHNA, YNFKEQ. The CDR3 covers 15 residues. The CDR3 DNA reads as TGTGCCAGCAGCCAAGAAGGAACAGGGGGGACACCCCTCCACTTT. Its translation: CASSQEGTGGTPLHF.

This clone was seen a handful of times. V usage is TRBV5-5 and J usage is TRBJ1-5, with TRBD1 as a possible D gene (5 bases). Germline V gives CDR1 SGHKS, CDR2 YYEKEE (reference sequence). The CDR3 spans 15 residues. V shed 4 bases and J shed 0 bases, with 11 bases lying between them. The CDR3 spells CASSPVGVSNQPQHF. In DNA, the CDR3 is TGTGCCAGCAGCCCGGTGGGGGTTAGCAATCAGCCCCAGCATTTT.

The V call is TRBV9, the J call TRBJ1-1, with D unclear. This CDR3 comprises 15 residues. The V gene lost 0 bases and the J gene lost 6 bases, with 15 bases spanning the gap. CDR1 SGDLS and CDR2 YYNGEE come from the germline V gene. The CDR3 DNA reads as TGTGCCAGCAGCGTAGGAGAGGGCCGGAGGGCTGAAGCTTTCTTT. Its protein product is CASSVGEGRRAEAFF.

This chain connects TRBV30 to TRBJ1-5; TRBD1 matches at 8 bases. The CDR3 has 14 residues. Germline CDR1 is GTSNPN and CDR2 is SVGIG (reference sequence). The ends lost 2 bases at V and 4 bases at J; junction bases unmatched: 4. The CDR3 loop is CAWSTGGGNQPQHF. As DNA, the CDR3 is TGTGCCTGGAGTACAGGGGGAGGTAATCAGCCCCAGCATTTT.